The 11 T cell receptor beta chains below all came from one sample that was sequenced in a study of blood T cell repertoires in COVID-19. The assay was immunoSEQ multiplex PCR, and TCRdb's table has in-frame clones only and misses some. Here the sample spans roughly 130,000 clones, more than 90% being singletons. Sequencing was done on a sample of peripheral blood. The source of these receptors is a man aged 55 to 70 with COVID-19, enrolled during active disease.

This sequence joins TRBV5-1 and TRBJ2-1, with 11 bases that match TRBD2. Per germline, CDR1 SGHRS and CDR2 YFSETQ. V lost 4 bases to trimming and J lost 3 bases; unmatched junction nucleotides: 3. The CDR3 is made up of 15 amino acids. DNA of the CDR3: TGCGCCAGCAGCCCCGGGACTAGCGGCTACAATGAGCAGTTCTTC. Its protein is CASSPGTSGYNEQFF.

This sequence joins TRBV7-9 and TRBJ1-2; 7 positions match TRBD1. The ends lost 1 base at V and 2 bases at J; junction bases unmatched: 4. CDR1 and CDR2 from the germline V gene are SEHNR and FQNEAQ (reference sequence). The CDR3 spans 15 residues. The CDR3, as DNA: TGTGCCAGCAGCTTAGATGGGGGACAGAACTATGGCTACACCTTC. It translates to CASSLDGGQNYGYTF.

The chain uses TRBV5-1 and TRBJ1-1, with D uncertain. Germline CDR1 and CDR2: SGHRS and YFSETQ. The CDR3 spans 15 residues. Trimming stripped 0 bases from V and 0 bases from J, with 9 bases between. CDR3 region: CASSLGGIMNTEAFF. DNA for the CDR3: TGCGCCAGCAGCTTGGGAGGGATCATGAACACTGAAGCTTTCTTT.

CDR3 loop: CASRKDPEGPYGYTF. For the CDR3, the DNA is TGTGCCAGCAGAAAAGACCCTGAGGGCCCCTATGGCTACACCTTC. This sequence joins TRBV7-2 and TRBJ1-2; D gene ambiguous. CDR3 size: 15 residues. Trimming stripped 6 bases from V and 4 bases from J, with 18 bases between. CDR1 and CDR2 from the germline V gene are SGHTA and FQGNSA.

This clone was counted once. In DNA form, the CDR3 reads TGTGCCACCAGTGACGGACCTAGCCGGAGGAATGAGCAGTTCTTC. Encoded protein: CATSDGPSRRNEQFF. V gene TRBV24-1 combines with J gene TRBJ2-1; perhaps TRBD2 as D (5 bases). CDR3 size: 15 residues. V lost 4 bases and J 7 bases, leaving 16 bases between the germline ends. Germline V gene sequence: CDR1 KGHDR, CDR2 SFDVKD.

This chain uses TRBV27 with TRBJ2-5; TRBD2 might be the D (5 bases). Trimming took off 8 bases at V and 5 bases at J, with 9 bases between the two ends. The CDR3 runs 11 residues. CDR1 and CDR2 (germline): MNHEY, SMNVEV (reference sequence). CDR3: CASGRDETQYF. The CDR3 DNA follows: TGTGCCAGCGGGAGAGACGAGACCCAGTACTTC.

The chain uses TRBV7-9 and TRBJ2-5; D remains unclear. Trimming took off 5 bases at V and 1 base at J, with 8 bases between the two ends. This CDR3 has 13 residues. Germline V gene sequence: CDR1 SEHNR, CDR2 FQNEAQ (reference sequence). DNA of the CDR3: TGTGCCAGCAGCCCTGGCGGCCAAGAGACCCAGTACTTC. Its translation is CASSPGGQETQYF. Based on the CDR3 plus reference TRBV7-9 and TRBJ2-5, the full variable domain is DTGVSQNPRHKITKRGQNVTFRCDPISEHNRLYWYRQTLGQGPEFLTYFQNEAQLEKSRLLSDRFSAERPKGSFSTLEIQRTEQGDSAMYLCASSPGGQETQYFGPGTRLLVL.

This clone was seen a single time. The chain combines TRBV3-1 (or the pseudogene TRBV3-2) with TRBJ2-1; 15 bases are a match to TRBD2. J gave up 7 bases and V 3 bases, and 7 bases lay outside the gene matches. The CDR3 has 17 residues. Germline CDR1 and CDR2: LGHDT and YNNKEL (reference sequence). CDR3 protein: CASSQDTGTSGRNEQFF. The CDR3 bases are TGTGCCAGCAGCCAGGATACCGGGACTAGCGGGAGGAATGAGCAGTTCTTC.

J is TRBJ1-2 and V is TRBV6-5; TRBD1 matches at 7 bases. J was trimmed by 2 bases and V by 5 bases; bases with no gene match: 5. This CDR3 has 14 amino acids. Per germline, CDR1 MNHEY and CDR2 SVGAGI. This CDR3 is CASSIGQVNYGYTF. For the CDR3, the DNA is TGTGCCAGCAGTATCGGACAGGTCAACTATGGCTACACCTTC.

This chain's CDR3 is CASSPLASGSDTYEQYF. The CDR3 DNA reads as TGTGCCAGCTCACCACTGGCTAGCGGGAGCGATACCTACGAGCAGTACTTC. The V gene is TRBV18, the J gene TRBJ2-7, with 10 nucleotides matching TRBD2. The V segment lost 1 base and the J segment 2 bases; nucleotides outside the gene matches: 8. The length of the CDR3 is 17 residues. Germline lookup yields CDR1 KGHSH and CDR2 LQKENI.

This clone was detected once. V usage is TRBV4-1 and J usage is TRBJ2-3, with 8 bases fitting TRBD2. CDR3 length: 15 amino acids. The trim removed 1 base at V and 6 bases at J, leaving 6 bases unmatched. Per germline, CDR1 MGHRA and CDR2 YSYEKL. The CDR3, as DNA: TGCGCCAGCAGCCAAGTACGAGCGGGAGTGGATACGCAGTATTTT. This sequence encodes CASSQVRAGVDTQYF.